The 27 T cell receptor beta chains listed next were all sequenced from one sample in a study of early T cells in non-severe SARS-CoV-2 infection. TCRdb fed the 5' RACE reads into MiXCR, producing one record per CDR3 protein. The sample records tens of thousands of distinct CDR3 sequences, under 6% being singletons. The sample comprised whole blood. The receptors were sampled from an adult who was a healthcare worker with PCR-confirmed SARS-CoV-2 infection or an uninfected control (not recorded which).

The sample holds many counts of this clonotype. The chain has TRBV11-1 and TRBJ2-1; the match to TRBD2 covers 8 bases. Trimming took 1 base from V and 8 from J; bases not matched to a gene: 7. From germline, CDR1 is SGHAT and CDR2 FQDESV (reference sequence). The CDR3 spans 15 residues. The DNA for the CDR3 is TGTGCCAGCAGCTTAGACGTAGCGGGGAGTCATGAGCAGTTCTTC. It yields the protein CASSLDVAGSHEQFF.

CDR3 loop: CASSLFGRGPSLQYF. DNA of the CDR3: TGTGCCAGCAGTTTATTCGGCAGGGGCCCTAGCCTTCAGTACTTC. J is TRBJ2-4 and V is TRBV12-3 or TRBV12-4, with D maybe TRBD1 (6 bases). V lost 2 bases to trimming and J lost 11 bases, with 19 bases between them. The CDR3 is 15 residues long.

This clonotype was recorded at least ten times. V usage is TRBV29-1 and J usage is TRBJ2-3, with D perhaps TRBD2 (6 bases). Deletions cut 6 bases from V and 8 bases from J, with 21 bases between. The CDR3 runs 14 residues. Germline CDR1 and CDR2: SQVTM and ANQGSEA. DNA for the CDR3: TGCAGCGTCAGCCCAGGAAGGAGGGCTGGTACGCAGTATTTT. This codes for CSVSPGRRAGTQYF.

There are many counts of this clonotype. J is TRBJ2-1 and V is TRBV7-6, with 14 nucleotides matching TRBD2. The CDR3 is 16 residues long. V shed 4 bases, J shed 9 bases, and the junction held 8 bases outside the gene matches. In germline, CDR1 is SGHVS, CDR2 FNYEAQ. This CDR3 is CASSWQTSGGAGEQFF. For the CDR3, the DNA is TGTGCCAGCAGCTGGCAGACTAGCGGGGGGGCTGGTGAGCAGTTCTTC.

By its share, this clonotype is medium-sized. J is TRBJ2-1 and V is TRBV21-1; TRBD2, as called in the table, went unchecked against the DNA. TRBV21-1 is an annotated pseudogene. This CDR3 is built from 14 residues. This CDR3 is CASSKPLRVNEQFF. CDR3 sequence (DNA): TGTGCCAGCAGCAAGCCTCTGAGGGTTAATGAGCAGTTCTTC.

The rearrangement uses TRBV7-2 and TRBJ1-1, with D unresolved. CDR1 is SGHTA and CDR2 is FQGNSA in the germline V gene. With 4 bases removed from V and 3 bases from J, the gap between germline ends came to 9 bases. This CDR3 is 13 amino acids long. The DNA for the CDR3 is TGTGCCAGCAGCTATTATGGGGACACTGAAGCTTTCTTT. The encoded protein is CASSYYGDTEAFF.

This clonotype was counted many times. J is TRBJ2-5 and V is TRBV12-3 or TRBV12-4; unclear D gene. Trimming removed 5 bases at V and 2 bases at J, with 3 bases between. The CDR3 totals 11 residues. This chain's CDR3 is CASSIQETQYF. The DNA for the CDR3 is TGTGCCAGCAGTATACAAGAGACCCAGTACTTC.

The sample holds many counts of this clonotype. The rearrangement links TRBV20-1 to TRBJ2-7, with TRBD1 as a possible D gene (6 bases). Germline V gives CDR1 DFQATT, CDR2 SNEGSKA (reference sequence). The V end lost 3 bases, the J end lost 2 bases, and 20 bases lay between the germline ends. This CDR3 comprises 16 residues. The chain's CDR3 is CSASDRKESYTYEQYF. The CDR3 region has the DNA TGCAGTGCTAGTGACAGGAAGGAAAGCTATACCTACGAGCAGTACTTC.

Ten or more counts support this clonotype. CDR3 residues: CSVRLVGQETQYF. Written as DNA, the CDR3 is TGCAGCGTTAGACTGGTGGGCCAAGAGACCCAGTACTTC. The V gene is TRBV29-1, the J gene TRBJ2-5; D ambiguous. V was cut by 5 bases and J by 1 base, with 11 bases left in between. This CDR3 has 13 amino acids. Per germline, CDR1 SQVTM and CDR2 ANQGSEA.

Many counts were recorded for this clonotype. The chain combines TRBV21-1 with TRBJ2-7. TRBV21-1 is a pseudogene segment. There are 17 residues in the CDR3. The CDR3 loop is CASSKALSWGSLYEQYF. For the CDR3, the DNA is TGTGCCAGCAGCAAAGCGCTGAGTTGGGGATCCCTTTATGAGCAGTACTTC.

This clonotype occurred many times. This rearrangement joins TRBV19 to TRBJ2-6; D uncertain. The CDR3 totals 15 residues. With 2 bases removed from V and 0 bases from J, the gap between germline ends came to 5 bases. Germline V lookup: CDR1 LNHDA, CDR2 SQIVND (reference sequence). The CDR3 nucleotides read TGTGCCAGTAGTATAATGGCCTCTGGGGCCAACGTCCTGACTTTC. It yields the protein CASSIMASGANVLTF.

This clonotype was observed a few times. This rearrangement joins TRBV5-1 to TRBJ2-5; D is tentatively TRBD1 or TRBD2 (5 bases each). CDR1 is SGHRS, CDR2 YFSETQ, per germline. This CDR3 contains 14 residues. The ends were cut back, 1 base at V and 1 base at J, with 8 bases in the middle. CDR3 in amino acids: CASSLNGGQETQYF. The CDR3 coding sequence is TGCGCCAGCAGCTTGAATGGGGGCCAAGAGACCCAGTACTTC. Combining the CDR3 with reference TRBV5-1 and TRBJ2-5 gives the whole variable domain KAGVTQTPRYLIKTRGQQVTLSCSPISGHRSVSWYQQTPGQGLQFLFEYFSETQRNKGNFPGRFSGRQFSNSRSEMNVSTLELGDSALYLCASSLNGGQETQYFGPGTRLLVL.

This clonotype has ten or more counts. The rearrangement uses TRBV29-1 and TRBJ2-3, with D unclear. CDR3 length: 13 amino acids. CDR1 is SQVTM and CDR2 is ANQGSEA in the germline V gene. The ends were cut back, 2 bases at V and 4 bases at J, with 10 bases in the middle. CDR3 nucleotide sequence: TGCAGCGTTGAATGGCAAGCCGCAGATACGCAGTATTTT. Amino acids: CSVEWQAADTQYF.

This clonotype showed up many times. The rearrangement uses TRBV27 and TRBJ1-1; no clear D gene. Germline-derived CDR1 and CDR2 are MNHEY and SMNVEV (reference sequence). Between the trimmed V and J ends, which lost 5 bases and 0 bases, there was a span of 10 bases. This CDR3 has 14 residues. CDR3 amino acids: CASSPLGMNTEAFF. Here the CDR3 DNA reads TGTGCCAGCAGTCCGTTAGGGATGAACACTGAAGCTTTCTTT.

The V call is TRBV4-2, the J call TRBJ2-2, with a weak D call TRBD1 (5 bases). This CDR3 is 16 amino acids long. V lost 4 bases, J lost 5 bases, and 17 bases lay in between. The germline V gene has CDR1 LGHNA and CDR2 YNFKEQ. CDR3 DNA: TGTGCCAGCAGCCCCGGATGGACAAGAAGTACCGGGGAGCTGTTTTTT. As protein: CASSPGWTRSTGELFF.

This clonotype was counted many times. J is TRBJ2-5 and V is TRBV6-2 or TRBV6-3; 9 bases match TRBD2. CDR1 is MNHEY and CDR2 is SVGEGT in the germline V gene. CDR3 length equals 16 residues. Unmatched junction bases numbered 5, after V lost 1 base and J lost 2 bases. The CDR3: CASSYWVAGAQETQYF. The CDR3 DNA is TGTGCCAGCAGTTACTGGGTAGCGGGGGCTCAAGAGACCCAGTACTTC.

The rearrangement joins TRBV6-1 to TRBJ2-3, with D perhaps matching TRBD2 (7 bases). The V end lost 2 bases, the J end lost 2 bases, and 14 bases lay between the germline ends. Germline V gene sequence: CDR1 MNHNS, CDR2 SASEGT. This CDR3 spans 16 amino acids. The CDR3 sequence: CASSELWGGHTDTQYF. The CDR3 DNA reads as TGTGCCAGCAGTGAATTATGGGGGGGGCACACAGATACGCAGTATTTT.

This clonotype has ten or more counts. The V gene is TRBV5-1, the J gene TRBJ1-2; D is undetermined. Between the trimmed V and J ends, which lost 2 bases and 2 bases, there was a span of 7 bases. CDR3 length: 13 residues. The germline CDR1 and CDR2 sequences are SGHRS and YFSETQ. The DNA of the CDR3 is TGCGCCAGCAGCTTCGGCGGGAACTATGGCTACACCTTC. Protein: CASSFGGNYGYTF.

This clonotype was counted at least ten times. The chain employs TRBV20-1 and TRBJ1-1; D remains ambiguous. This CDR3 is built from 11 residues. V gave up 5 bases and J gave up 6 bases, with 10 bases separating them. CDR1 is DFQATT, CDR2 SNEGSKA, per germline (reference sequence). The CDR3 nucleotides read TGCAGTGCTTATCTGGGTTCTGAAGCTTTCTTT. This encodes CSAYLGSEAFF.

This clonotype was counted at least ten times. For the CDR3, the DNA is TGTGCCAGCAGCGTAAATAAGGTACAGGGGGGCACTGAAGCTTTCTTT. Protein product: CASSVNKVQGGTEAFF. V and J are TRBV9 and TRBJ1-1; TRBD1 agrees at 8 bases. The trim removed 1 base at V and 4 bases at J, leaving 9 bases unmatched. The CDR3 is made up of 16 amino acids. Germline V gene lookup returns CDR1 SGDLS and CDR2 YYNGEE.

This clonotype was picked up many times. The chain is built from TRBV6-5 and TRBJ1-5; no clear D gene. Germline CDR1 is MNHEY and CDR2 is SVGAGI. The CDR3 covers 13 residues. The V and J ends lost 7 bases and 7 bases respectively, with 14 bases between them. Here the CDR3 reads CASTPLLGQPQHF. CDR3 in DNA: TGTGCCAGCACCCCACTTTTGGGCCAGCCCCAGCATTTT.

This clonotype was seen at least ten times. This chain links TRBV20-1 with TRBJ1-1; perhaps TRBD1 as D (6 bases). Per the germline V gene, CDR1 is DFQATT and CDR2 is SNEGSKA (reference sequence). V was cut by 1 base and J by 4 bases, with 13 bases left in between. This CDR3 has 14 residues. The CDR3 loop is CSARGDPDSTEAFF. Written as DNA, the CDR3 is TGCAGTGCTAGAGGGGACCCGGACAGCACTGAAGCTTTCTTT.

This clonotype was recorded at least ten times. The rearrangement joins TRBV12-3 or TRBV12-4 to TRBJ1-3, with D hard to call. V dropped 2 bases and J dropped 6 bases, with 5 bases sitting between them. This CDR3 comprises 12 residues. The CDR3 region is CASSLRQNTIYF. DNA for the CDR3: TGTGCCAGCAGTTTAAGGCAAAACACCATATATTTT.

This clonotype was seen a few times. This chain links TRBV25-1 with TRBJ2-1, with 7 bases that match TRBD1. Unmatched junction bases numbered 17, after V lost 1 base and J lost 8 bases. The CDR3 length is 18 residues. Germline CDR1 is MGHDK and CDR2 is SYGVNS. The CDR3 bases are TGTGCCAGCAGTGAATGGGAGACAGGGATCGTGGGTATGGATGAGCAGTTCTTC. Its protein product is CASSEWETGIVGMDEQFF.

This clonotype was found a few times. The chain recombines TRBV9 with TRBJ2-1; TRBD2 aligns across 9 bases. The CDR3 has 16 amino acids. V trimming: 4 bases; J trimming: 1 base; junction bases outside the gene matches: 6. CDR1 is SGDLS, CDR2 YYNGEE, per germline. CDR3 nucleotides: TGTGCCAGCAGCTCTAGCGGGGTCCTATCCTACAATGAGCAGTTCTTC. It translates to CASSSSGVLSYNEQFF.

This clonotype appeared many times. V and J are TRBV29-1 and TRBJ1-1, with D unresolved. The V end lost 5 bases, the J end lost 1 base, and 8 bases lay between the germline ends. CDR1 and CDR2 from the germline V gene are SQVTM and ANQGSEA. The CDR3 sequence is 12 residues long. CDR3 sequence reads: CSVPDWNTEAFF. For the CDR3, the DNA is TGCAGCGTTCCGGACTGGAACACTGAAGCTTTCTTT.

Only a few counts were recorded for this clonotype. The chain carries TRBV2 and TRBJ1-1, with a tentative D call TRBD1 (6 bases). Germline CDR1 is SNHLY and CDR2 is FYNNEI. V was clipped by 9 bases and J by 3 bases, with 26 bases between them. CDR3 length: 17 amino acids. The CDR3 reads CASPLPPGAIRDTEAFF. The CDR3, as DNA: TGTGCCAGTCCTCTCCCTCCGGGGGCGATCCGGGACACTGAAGCTTTCTTT.